The text below deals with one T cell receptor (beta chain). Its antigen is currently unknown. This CDR3 has 15 amino acids. The germline V gene encodes CDR1 SGDLS and CDR2 YYNGEE. V dropped 4 bases and J dropped 7; count of bases not matched to a gene: 7. This sample was taken from a study of OX40 agonist ivuxolimab in advanced cancers. The study's findings and limits: What antigens the expanded peripheral T cells recognized was never established.

TCRdb's copy holds only in-frame clones and misses some; the assay was immunoSEQ multiplex PCR. The sample includes more than 75,000 clones, approximately 84% of them seen just once. The receptor's source is an adult with an advanced solid tumor such as melanoma, head and neck, liver or kidney cancer. The specimen was CD4+ or CD8+ T cells sorted from blood, collected in a trial of the OX40 agonist ivuxolimab. The genes are TRBV9 and TRBJ1-5, with TRBD1 matching 11 bases. The CDR3 protein is CASSLGQGAHQPQHF. Written as DNA, the CDR3 is TGTGCCAGCAGCCTCGGACAGGGGGCTCACCAGCCCCAGCATTTT.